This T cell receptor beta chain comes out of a study of control samples from healthy donors and cancer patients. The CDR3 spans 11 residues. Trimming left V 10 bases short and J 8 bases short, with 12 bases between. Repertoires were generated with immunoSEQ multiplex PCR, while TCRdb's copy carries only in-frame clones and drops some. The repertoire consists of around 89,000 clones, with roughly four fifths occurring once and the leading ten covering around 9.5%. The chain carries TRBV12-3 or TRBV12-4 and TRBJ2-1, with TRBD1 as a possible D gene (5 bases). Sequencing input: blood. The receptor was derived from a woman between 55 and 75 years old in good health. The DNA for the CDR3 is TGTGCCACCAGCAGGGTGGATGAGCAGTTCTTC. Protein sequence: CATSRVDEQFF.